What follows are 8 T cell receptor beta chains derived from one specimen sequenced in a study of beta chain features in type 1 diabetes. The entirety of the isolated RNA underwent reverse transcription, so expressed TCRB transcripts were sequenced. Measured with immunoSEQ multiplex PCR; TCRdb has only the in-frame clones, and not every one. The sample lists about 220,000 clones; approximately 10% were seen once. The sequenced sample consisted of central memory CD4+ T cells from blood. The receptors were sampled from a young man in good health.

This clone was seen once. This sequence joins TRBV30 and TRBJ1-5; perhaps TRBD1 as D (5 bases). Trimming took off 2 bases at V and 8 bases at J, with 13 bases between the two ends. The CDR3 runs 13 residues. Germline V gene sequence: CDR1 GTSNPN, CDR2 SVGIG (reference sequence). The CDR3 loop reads CAWSLGVIEPQHF. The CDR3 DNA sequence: TGTGCCTGGAGTCTGGGGGTTATTGAGCCCCAGCATTTT.

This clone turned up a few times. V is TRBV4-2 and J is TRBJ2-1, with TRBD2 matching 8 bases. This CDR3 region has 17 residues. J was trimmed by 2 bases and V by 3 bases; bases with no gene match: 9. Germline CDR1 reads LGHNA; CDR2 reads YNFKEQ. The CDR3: CASSHSTGLGPYNEQFF. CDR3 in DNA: TGTGCCAGCAGCCATTCTACGGGACTAGGACCCTACAATGAGCAGTTCTTC.

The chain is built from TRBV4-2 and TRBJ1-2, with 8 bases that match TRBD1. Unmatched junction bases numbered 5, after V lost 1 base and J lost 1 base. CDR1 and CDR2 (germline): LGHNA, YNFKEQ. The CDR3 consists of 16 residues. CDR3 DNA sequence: TGTGCCAGCAGCCAAGTGGGAGACAGGGGTAACTATGGCTACACCTTC. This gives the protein CASSQVGDRGNYGYTF.

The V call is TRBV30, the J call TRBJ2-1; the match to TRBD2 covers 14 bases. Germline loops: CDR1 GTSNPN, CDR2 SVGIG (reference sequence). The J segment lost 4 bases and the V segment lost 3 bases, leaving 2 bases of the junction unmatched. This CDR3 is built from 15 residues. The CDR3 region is CAWSRTSGGYNEQFF. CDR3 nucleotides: TGTGCCTGGAGCCGGACTAGCGGGGGGTACAATGAGCAGTTCTTC.

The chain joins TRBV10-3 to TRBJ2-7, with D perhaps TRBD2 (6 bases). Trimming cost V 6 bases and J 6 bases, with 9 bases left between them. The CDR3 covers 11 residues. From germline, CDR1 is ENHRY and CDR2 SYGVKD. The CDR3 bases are TGTGCCATCAGGGAGGGGAGCGAGCAGTACTTC. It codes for CAIREGSEQYF.

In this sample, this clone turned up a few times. CDR3 sequence: CASSFTLADTQYF. DNA of the CDR3: TGTGCCAGCAGTTTTACCCTCGCAGATACGCAGTATTTT. The rearrangement joins TRBV27 to TRBJ2-3; D unresolved. Germline V gives CDR1 MNHEY, CDR2 SMNVEV (reference sequence). V lost 3 bases and J lost 4, with 8 bases in between. CDR3 length: 13 residues.

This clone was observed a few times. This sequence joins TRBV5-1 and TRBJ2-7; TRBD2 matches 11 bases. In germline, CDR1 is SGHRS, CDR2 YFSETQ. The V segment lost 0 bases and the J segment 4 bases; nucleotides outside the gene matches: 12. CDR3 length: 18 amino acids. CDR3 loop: CASSLELAGVSIPYEQYF. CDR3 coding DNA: TGCGCCAGCAGCTTGGAACTAGCGGGAGTATCGATCCCATACGAGCAGTACTTC. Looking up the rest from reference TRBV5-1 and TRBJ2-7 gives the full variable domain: KAGVTQTPRYLIKTRGQQVTLSCSPISGHRSVSWYQQTPGQGLQFLFEYFSETQRNKGNFPGRFSGRQFSNSRSEMNVSTLELGDSALYLCASSLELAGVSIPYEQYFGPGTRLTVT.

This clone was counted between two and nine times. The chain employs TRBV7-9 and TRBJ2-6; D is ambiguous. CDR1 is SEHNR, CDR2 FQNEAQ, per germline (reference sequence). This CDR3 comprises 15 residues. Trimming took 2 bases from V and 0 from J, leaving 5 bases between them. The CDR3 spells CASSLIDSGANVLTF. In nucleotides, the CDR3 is TGTGCCAGCAGCTTAATCGACTCTGGGGCCAACGTCCTGACTTTC.